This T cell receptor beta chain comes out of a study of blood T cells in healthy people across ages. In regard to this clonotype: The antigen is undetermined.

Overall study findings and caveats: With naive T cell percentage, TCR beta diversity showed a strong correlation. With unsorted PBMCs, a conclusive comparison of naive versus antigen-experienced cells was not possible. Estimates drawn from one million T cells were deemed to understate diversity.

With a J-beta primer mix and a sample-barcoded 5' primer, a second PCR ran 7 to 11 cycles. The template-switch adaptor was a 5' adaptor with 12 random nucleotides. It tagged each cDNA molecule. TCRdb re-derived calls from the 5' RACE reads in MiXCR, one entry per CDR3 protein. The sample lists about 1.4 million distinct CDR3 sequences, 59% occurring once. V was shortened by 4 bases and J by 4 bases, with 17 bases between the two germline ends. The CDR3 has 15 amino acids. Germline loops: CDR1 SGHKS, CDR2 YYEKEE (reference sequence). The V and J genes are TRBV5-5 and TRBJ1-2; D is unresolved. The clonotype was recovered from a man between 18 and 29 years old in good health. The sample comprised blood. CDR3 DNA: TGTGCCAGCAGCACCCAGGTCCGAACCTCCTATGGCTACACCTTC. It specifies CASSTQVRTSYGYTF.